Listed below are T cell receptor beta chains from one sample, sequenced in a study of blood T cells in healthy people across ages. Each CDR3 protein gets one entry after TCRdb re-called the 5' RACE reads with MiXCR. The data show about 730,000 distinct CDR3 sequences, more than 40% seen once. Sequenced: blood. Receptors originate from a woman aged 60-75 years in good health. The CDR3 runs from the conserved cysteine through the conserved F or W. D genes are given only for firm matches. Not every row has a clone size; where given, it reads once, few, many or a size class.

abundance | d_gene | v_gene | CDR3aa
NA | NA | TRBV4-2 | CASSQVVGEQYF
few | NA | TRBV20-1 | CSAAPPGIAKNIQYF
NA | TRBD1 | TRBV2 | CASSLAGGRSNTEAFF
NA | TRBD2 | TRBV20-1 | CSARAASGGYNEQFF
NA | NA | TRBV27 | CASSFQGITEAFF
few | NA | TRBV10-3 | CAISVASSYNEQFF
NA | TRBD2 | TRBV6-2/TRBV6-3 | CASSLLAGGGEQYF
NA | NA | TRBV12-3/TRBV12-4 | CASSFPGTYEQYF
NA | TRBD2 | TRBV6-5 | CASSYPSSGSAPYTDTQYF
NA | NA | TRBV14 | CASSQIRLENIQYF
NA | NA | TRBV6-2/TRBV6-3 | CASSSQQADSLEQFF
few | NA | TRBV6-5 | CASSYSGGSADTQYF
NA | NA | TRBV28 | CASNEGSSYEQYF
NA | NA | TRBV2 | CASSPSRGHEAQYF
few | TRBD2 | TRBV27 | CASRTSVDYEQYF
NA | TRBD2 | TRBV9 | CASSVEFGGGGDEQFF
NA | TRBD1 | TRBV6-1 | CASSGHAGTGDEKLFF
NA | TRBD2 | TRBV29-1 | CSVAPWTGGPNEQFF
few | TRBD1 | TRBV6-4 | CASSEDRVSKQYF
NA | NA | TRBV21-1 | CASSKAPKTWGQPQHF
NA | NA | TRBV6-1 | CASRDDRATPGLTSDTQYF
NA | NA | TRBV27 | CASSSPRVGYTF
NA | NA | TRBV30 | CAWSQQGGQYF
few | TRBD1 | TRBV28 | CASSLWTGGSYNEQFF
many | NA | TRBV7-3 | CASSYTVGARETQYF
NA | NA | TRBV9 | CASSVRTSPDTQYF
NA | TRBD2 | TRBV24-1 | CATSDSSGGDYNEQFF
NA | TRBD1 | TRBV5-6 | CAGSSGTGGWNEQFF
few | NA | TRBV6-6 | CASTPFREMSEQYF
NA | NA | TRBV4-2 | CASSQGTNSPYNEQFF
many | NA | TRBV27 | CASSVFGTSEQYF
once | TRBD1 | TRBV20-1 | CSATARLGTGRWNTEAFF
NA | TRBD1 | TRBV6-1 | CASSEYPGGTYGYTF
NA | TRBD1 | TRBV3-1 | CASSHGQGYQPQHF
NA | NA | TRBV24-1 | CATNDTDSRYGYTF
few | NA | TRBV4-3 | CASSQSLGNEQFF
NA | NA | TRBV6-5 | CAIMRSGGNEQFF
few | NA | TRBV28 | CASRTGNTGELFF
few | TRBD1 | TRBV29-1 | CSVGQGYNEQYF
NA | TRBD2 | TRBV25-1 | CASSEWAGAGETQYF
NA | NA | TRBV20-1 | CSAPPVNRGSYEQYF
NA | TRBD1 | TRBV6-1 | CASSEIQGVQETQYF
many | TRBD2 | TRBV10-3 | CAISDEREVYEQYF
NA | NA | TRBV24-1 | CATSVGASGQPQHF
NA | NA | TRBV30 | CAWDRRGITEAFF
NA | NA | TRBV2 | CASSPQGSVGEQYF
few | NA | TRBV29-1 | CSVELRETQYF
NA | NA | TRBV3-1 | CASSQGSNHGYTF
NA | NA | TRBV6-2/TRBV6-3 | CASSYSPAVLEQYF
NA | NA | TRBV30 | CACSIVADTQYF
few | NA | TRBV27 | CASSPERSSTDTQYF
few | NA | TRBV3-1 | CASSQVENQPQHF
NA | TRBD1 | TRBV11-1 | CASSLGQAPNYGYTF
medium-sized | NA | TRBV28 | CASSLEAVSSYNEQFF
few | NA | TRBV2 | CASSGQSSPNSPLHF
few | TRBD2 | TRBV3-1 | CASSSTRTSGQETQYF
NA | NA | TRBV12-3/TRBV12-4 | CASSPRVMASNYGYTF